This T cell receptor beta chain was sequenced in a study of response to subunit inactivated influenza vaccine. Study-level findings and limits: The authors suggested that every seasonal influenza vaccination recruits few new T cells.

In the case of this clonotype: The antigen is undetermined.

Looked up from germline, CDR1 is SGHRS and CDR2 is YFSETQ. The CDR3 sequence is 16 residues long. The ends lost 0 bases at V and 6 bases at J; junction bases unmatched: 8. Each CDR3 protein gets one entry after TCRdb re-called the RT-PCR reads with MiXCR. The data show approximately 500,000 distinct CDR3 sequences, around 15% seen once. The clonotype comes from a man in his fifties or sixties who received an inactivated influenza vaccine. The chain employs TRBV5-1 and TRBJ2-3, with 9 bases lining up with TRBD2. The specimen was PBMCs from blood, collected about 12 days after vaccination. CDR3 amino acids: CASSLDAGTSLDTQYF. The CDR3 DNA sequence: TGCGCCAGCAGCTTGGACGCCGGGACTAGCCTCGATACGCAGTATTTT.